This record looks at one T cell receptor (beta chain) sequence and its context. Data came from immunoSEQ multiplex PCR; TCRdb stores just in-frame clones and leaves some out. The sample lists 69,000 or so clones; approximately 92% were seen once. This sample is part of a study of T cell changes during pregnancy in multiple sclerosis. The CDR3 totals 16 residues. Germline V gene sequence: CDR1 SQVTM, CDR2 ANQGSEA. Trimming took 5 bases from V and 2 from J, leaving 21 bases between them. The chain is built from TRBV29-1 and TRBJ1-2; D possibly corresponds to TRBD1 (6 bases). Sequences were derived from peripheral blood, sampled before pregnancy. This TCR derives from a female donor with multiple sclerosis, enrolled in a pregnancy study. CDR3 nucleotide sequence: TGCAGCGTTAAATCTGCCGGGACAACTAAAAACTATGGCTACACCTTC. As protein: CSVKSAGTTKNYGYTF.